This T cell receptor (beta chain) was obtained from a study of Ad26.COV2.S vaccination and SARS-CoV-2 variants. The CDR3 has 14 residues. Germline CDR1 SGHDT, CDR2 YYEEEE. V lost 3 bases and J lost 4; bases outside the gene matches: 4. Assay: immunoSEQ multiplex PCR; the TCRdb copy retains only in-frame clones and omits some. This sample has approximately 240,000 clones, with approximately 88% found just once. Treatment described: some 20 received Ad26.COV2.S at low or high dose, single or two shots; 5 received placebo; per-sample allocation not given. Following the first vaccine or placebo injection, samples were taken on day 63.

The sample here was peripheral blood, taken in a trial of Ad26.COV2.S vaccine versus placebo. This sequence joins TRBV5-6 and TRBJ1-5; 7 nucleotides line up with TRBD1. The sequence came from a person between 18 and 59 years old who received the Ad26.COV2.S COVID-19 vaccine or a placebo. The CDR3 region has the DNA TGTGCCAGCAGCTCGGGACAGTTTAATCAGCCCCAGCATTTT. Translating it yields CASSSGQFNQPQHF.